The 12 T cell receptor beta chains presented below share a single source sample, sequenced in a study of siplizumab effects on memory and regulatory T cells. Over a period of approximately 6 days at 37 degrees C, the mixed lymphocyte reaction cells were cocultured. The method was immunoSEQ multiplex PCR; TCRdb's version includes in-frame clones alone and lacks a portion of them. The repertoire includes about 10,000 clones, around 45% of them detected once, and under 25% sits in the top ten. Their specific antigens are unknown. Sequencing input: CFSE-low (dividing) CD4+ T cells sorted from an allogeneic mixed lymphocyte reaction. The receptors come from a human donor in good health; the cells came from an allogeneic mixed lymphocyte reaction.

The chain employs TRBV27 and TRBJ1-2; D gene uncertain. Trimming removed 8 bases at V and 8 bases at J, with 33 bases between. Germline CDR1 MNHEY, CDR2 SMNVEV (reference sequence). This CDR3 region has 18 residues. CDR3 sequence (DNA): TGTGCCAGCTCACCCGGGCCTTACTATGCGGAAGGGAGGAGCGGCTACACCTTC. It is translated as CASSPGPYYAEGRSGYTF.

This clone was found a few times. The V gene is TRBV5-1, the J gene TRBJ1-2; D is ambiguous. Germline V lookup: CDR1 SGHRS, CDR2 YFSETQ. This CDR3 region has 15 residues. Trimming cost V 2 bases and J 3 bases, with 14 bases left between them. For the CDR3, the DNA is TGCGCCAGCAGCTTTTCACCCAGCGAGCACTATGGCTACACCTTC. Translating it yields CASSFSPSEHYGYTF.

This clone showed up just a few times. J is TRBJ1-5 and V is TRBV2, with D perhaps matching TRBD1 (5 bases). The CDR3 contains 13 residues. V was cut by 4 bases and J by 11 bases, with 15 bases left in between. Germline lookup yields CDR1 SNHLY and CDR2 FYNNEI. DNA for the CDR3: TGTGCCAGCAGTGTTGCGCCGCTGGGGGCCCAGCATTTT. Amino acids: CASSVAPLGAQHF.

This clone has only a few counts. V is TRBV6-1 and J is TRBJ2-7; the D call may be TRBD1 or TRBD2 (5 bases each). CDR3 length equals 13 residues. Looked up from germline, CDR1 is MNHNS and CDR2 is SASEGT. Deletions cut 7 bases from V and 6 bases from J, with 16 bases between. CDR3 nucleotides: TGTGCCAGCACCGAAAACGGGGCCGGCGAGCAGTACTTC. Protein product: CASTENGAGEQYF.

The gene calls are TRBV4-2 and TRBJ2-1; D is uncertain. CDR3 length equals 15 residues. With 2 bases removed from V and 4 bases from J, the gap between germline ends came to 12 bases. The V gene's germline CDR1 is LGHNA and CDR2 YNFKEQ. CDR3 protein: CASSQTVRVYNEQFF. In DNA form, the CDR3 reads TGTGCCAGCAGCCAAACGGTTAGGGTGTACAATGAGCAGTTCTTC.

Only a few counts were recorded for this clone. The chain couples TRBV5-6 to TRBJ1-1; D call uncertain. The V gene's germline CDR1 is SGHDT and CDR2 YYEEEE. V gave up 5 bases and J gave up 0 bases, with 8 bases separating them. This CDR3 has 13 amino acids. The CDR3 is CASSVFLNTEAFF. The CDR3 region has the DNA TGTGCCAGCAGTGTGTTTTTGAACACTGAAGCTTTCTTT.

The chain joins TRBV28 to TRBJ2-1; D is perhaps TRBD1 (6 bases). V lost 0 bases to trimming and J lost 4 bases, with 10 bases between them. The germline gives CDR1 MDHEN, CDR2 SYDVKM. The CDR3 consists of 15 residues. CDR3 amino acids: CASSLWQGPYNEQFF. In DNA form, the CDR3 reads TGTGCCAGCAGTTTATGGCAGGGGCCTTACAATGAGCAGTTCTTC.

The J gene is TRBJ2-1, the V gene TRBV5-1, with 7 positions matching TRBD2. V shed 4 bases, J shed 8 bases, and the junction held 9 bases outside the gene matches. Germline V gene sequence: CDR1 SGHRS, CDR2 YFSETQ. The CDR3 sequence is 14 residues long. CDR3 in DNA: TGCGCCAGCAGCCACCGCGGGAGCCGGGATGAGCAGTTCTTC. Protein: CASSHRGSRDEQFF.

In DNA form, the CDR3 reads TGTGCCAGGGACAGGACAATACATAGCACAGATACGCAGTATTTT. Translated, it gives CARDRTIHSTDTQYF. This chain connects TRBV27 to TRBJ2-3; 7 bases line up with TRBD1. Germline V lookup: CDR1 MNHEY, CDR2 SMNVEV (reference sequence). V gave up 9 bases and J gave up 0 bases; unmatched junction bases: 9. The CDR3 totals 15 residues.

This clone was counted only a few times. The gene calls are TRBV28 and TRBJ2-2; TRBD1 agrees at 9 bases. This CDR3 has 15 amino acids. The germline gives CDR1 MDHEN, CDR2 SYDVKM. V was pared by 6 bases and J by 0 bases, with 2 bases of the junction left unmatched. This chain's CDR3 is CASRGQGTNTGELFF. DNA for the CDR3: TGTGCCAGCAGGGGACAGGGCACGAACACCGGGGAGCTGTTTTTT. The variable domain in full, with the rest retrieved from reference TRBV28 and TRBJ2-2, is DVKVTQSSRYLVKRTGEKVFLECVQDMDHENMFWYRQDPGLGLRLIYFSYDVKMKEKGDIPEGYSVSREKKERFSLILESASTNQTSMYLCASRGQGTNTGELFFGEGSRLTVL.

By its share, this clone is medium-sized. Here the CDR3 reads CASSKIIHGYTF. The DNA for the CDR3 is TGTGCCAGCAGCAAAATCATCCATGGCTACACCTTC. The chain uses TRBV28 and TRBJ1-2; D gene unclear. Trimming took 6 bases from V and 6 from J, leaving 11 bases between them. Germline values: CDR1 MDHEN, CDR2 SYDVKM. This CDR3 is built from 12 residues.

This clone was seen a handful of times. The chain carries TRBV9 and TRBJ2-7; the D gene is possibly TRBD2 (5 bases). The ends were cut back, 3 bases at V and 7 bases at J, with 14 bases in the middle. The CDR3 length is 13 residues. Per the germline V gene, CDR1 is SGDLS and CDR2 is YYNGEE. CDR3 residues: CASSAEGWSEQYF. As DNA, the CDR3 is TGTGCCAGCAGCGCAGAGGGCTGGAGTGAGCAGTACTTC.